This TCR beta chain originates from a study of neurological immune-mediated disorders. Broader study findings: Among 34 multiple sclerosis patients, 18 had repertoires that phylogenetic grouping placed in one related-CDR3 cluster, a possible signature. HTLV-1-associated myelopathy displayed the greatest TCR clonal expansion, and multiple sclerosis exhibited the smallest, lower than that of healthy controls.

This clonotype was seen many times. Its target is unknown. Germline V gene sequence: CDR1 MNHEY, CDR2 SMNVEV (reference sequence). V was pared by 2 bases and J by 0 bases, with 7 bases between. This CDR3 has 14 residues. A total of 2 million PBMCs stored at -80 degrees C provided the unsorted libraries. With 10-nucleotide random UMIs, 5'RACE was used to make the cDNA. Each CDR3 protein gets one entry after TCRdb re-called the 5' RACE reads with MiXCR. The sample holds 95,000 to 150,000 distinct CDR3 sequences; more than 2.5% are singletons and the top ten take over 1%. The gene calls are TRBV27 and TRBJ1-1; weak D call: TRBD1 (6 bases). What was sequenced was PBMCs. The sequence was obtained from a woman aged 30 to 39 with multiple sclerosis. This CDR3 reads CASSLGDMNTEAFF. The CDR3 nucleotides read TGTGCCAGCAGTTTAGGGGACATGAACACTGAAGCTTTCTTT.